This T cell receptor beta chain was observed in a study of technical replicates of blood from a few donors. With 5 bases removed from V and 0 bases from J, the gap between germline ends came to 14 bases. Germline values: CDR1 SGHAT, CDR2 FQNNGV. This CDR3 spans 16 amino acids. Clones were sequenced by immunoSEQ multiplex PCR, and TCRdb holds only the in-frame ones, with some missing. Of tens of thousands of clones in the sample, 94% were seen once. This clone was picked up one time. Source material: T cells isolated from PBMCs. This sequence originates from a human donor in good health. This chain connects TRBV11-2 to TRBJ2-1; no clear D. CDR3 region: CASSRPPTHSYNEQFF. As DNA, the CDR3 is TGTGCCAGCAGCCGCCCCCCTACGCACTCCTACAATGAGCAGTTCTTC.